This is a list of T cell receptor beta chains from one sample in a study of identical twins. From the 5' RACE reads, TCRdb called clonotypes with MiXCR, one entry per CDR3 protein. The data show about 920,000 distinct CDR3 sequences, 10% to 15% seen once. This sample also appeared in a second study, on yellow fever vaccine responses in identical twins.

The sample consisted of PBMCs. The source is a woman between 18 and 29 years old in good health. Each CDR3 is given with its conserved first and last residue. D genes are given only for firm matches. Some rows mark clone size as missing; the rest say once, few, many or name a class of expanded clone.

TGCGCCAGCAGAACGAGCGGGGGTGACTACAATGAGCAGTTCTTC,CASRTSGGDYNEQFF,few,TRBD2,TRBV5-1,TRBJ2-1
TGTGCCAGCAGCGGTAGGGCTGGCTACACCTTC,CASSGRAGYTF,.,.,TRBV9,TRBJ1-2
TGCAGTGCTAGTGTCGGGTGGAAAAAAGAGACCCAGTACTTC,CSASVGWKKETQYF,.,.,TRBV20-1,TRBJ2-5
TGTGCCAGCAGCTTATTAAGCTCCGGCGGCGACTCTGGAAACACCATATATTTT,CASSLLSSGGDSGNTIYF,.,.,TRBV7-6,TRBJ1-3
TGTGCCAGCAGTGGGACTAGCGGGGACGGAGGGCTGTTTTTT,CASSGTSGDGGLFF,.,TRBD2,TRBV6-2/TRBV6-3,TRBJ2-2
TGTGCCAGCACCCAGGGGACTAGCGGGAGAGGTGAGCAGTTCTTC,CASTQGTSGRGEQFF,few,TRBD2,TRBV11-1,TRBJ2-1
TGCAGTGCTAGAAGCCCGGGTGGGATAGGGGGCTACACCTTC,CSARSPGGIGGYTF,few,.,TRBV20-1,TRBJ1-2
TGCAGCGCCAGACAGGACCTTAACTATGGCTACACCTTC,CSARQDLNYGYTF,.,.,TRBV29-1,TRBJ1-2
TGTGCCAGCAGTACCCAAACTAGGGGTAACACTGAAGCTTTCTTT,CASSTQTRGNTEAFF,few,.,TRBV6-1,TRBJ1-1
TGTGCCAGCAGTCCGGTAGCGGGAGGCTACGAGCAGTACTTC,CASSPVAGGYEQYF,many,TRBD2,TRBV27,TRBJ2-7
TGCAGCGTTGGGCTAGCGGGGGGGCCGAGGGCAGATACGCAGTATTTT,CSVGLAGGPRADTQYF,.,TRBD2,TRBV29-1,TRBJ2-3
TGTGCCAGTAGTATCGGTCCTGACCTAGAATGGGTCAATGAGCAGTTCTTC,CASSIGPDLEWVNEQFF,.,.,TRBV19,TRBJ2-1
TGCGCCAGCAGCTTGGCCTTTCGGGCGGGAGCCTACAATGAGCAGTTCTTC,CASSLAFRAGAYNEQFF,few,TRBD2,TRBV5-1,TRBJ2-1
TGTGCCAGCAGCCCCTGGGTTCAAGCGGGAGTTGGTCAAGAGACCCAGTACTTC,CASSPWVQAGVGQETQYF,.,TRBD2,TRBV11-1,TRBJ2-5
TGCAGTGCTAGAGAATTCTCGTCCTACGAGCAGTACTTC,CSAREFSSYEQYF,few,.,TRBV20-1,TRBJ2-7
TGTGCCATCAGTATAGGTGATAGCAATCAGCCCCAGCATTTT,CAISIGDSNQPQHF,.,.,TRBV10-3,TRBJ1-5
TGTGCCAGCACCAAATCCCGGCGAGGGCTAGCGATCACCGGGGAGCTGTTTTTT,CASTKSRRGLAITGELFF,few,.,TRBV12-3/TRBV12-4,TRBJ2-2
TGTGCCAGCAGCTTAGGTCGGGGGGGGCGGAAGACCCAGTACTTC,CASSLGRGGRKTQYF,.,TRBD2,TRBV7-2,TRBJ2-5
TGTGCCAGCAGTACCGAGGGGGGTCTTTTCAATCAGCCCCAGCATTTT,CASSTEGGLFNQPQHF,.,.,TRBV6-2/TRBV6-3,TRBJ1-5
TGCAGTGCTAGAGCTAGGGGAGTACGTTATTCCTACGAGCAGTACTTC,CSARARGVRYSYEQYF,few,.,TRBV20-1,TRBJ2-7
TGTGCCAGCAGCTTGATCTTCCAGGGAATTTCTTTGAACACTGAAGCTTTCTTT,CASSLIFQGISLNTEAFF,.,.,TRBV5-6,TRBJ1-1
TGTGCCAGCAGTTTAATCACATACAATGAGCAGTTCTTC,CASSLITYNEQFF,many,.,TRBV12-3/TRBV12-4,TRBJ2-1
TGTGCCACGACTGGCGAACCGCGCTACGAGCAGTACTTC,CATTGEPRYEQYF,.,.,TRBV10-3,TRBJ2-7
TGCAGCGCCACCGGGTCTACCACCACCGGGGAGCTGTTTTTT,CSATGSTTTGELFF,few,.,TRBV29-1,TRBJ2-2
TGTGCCAGCAGCCACGCAGGGGAGAATCAGCCCCAGCATTTT,CASSHAGENQPQHF,many,.,TRBV3-1,TRBJ1-5
TGCAGCGTTGAAATGGGGGGAACTGGGGCCAACGTCCTGACTTTC,CSVEMGGTGANVLTF,few,.,TRBV29-1,TRBJ2-6
TGTGCCATACAGGGGCGGGAGTTGGTTAATGAGCAGTTCTTC,CAIQGRELVNEQFF,few,.,TRBV10-3,TRBJ2-1
TGTGCCAGCAGTTACTCGCGATCTCCGGGAAAGACCCAGTACTTC,CASSYSRSPGKTQYF,few,.,TRBV6-5,TRBJ2-5
TGTGCCAGCAGTATGAACGGGGCCTACGAGCAGTACTTC,CASSMNGAYEQYF,.,.,TRBV28,TRBJ2-7
TGTGCCAGCAGCTCGCGCGCTAGGTCTGAAAAACTGTTTTTT,CASSSRARSEKLFF,.,.,TRBV7-9,TRBJ1-4
TGTGCCAGCAGCTCGGGACTAGCGGGGCCCCAAGGGGAGCTGTTTTTT,CASSSGLAGPQGELFF,.,TRBD2,TRBV11-2,TRBJ2-2
TGTGCCAGCAGCGGTCGGGGTCGTTCCACCGGGGAGCTGTTTTTT,CASSGRGRSTGELFF,few,.,TRBV3-1,TRBJ2-2
TGTGCCAGTAGGGAGACCTTATTGGGAAATCAGCCCCAGCATTTT,CASRETLLGNQPQHF,few,.,TRBV6-1,TRBJ1-5